This TCR beta chain was observed in a study of cytomegalovirus exposure and HLA in healthy donors. General observations from the study: The availability of immune exposure information extended only to CMV serostatus. Analyses of presence/absence relied on an assumption of roughly uniform sequencing depth across donors.

The primer mix had 60 Vbeta and 13 Jbeta primers. TCRdb's table, derived via immunoSEQ multiplex PCR, lists solely in-frame clones and lacks some. The repertoire holds fewer than 200,000 clones, with roughly four fifths as singletons. The V segment lost 1 base and the J segment 5 bases; nucleotides outside the gene matches: 11. The CDR3 consists of 18 residues. Per germline, CDR1 MNHEY and CDR2 SMNVEV (reference sequence). A remark on this clone: The antigen remains unidentified.

This chain uses TRBV27 with TRBJ2-1; TRBD2 matches 10 bases. This sequence was found in a female donor in good health and CMV-seronegative. The sample taken for sequencing was PBMCs. CDR3 protein: CASSLYGGAGGPHNEQFF. CDR3 coding DNA: TGTGCCAGCAGTTTATATGGGGGAGCGGGAGGGCCCCACAATGAGCAGTTCTTC.